These 25 T cell receptor beta chains originate from one sample sequenced in a study of T cells in women clearing cervical HPV infection. The repertoire was sequenced with immunoSEQ multiplex PCR; TCRdb's copy has only in-frame clones and lacks some. The sample table includes about 46,000 clones. Source material: blood buffy coat. The receptors were gathered from a woman between 18 and 75 years old with a cervical HPV16 infection that either progressed to CIN3+ or cleared (not recorded which).

Worth noting for this clone: The read halts 3 residues ahead of the CDR3 end, with the missing end drawn from the germline J gene. The chain combines TRBV5-1 with TRBJ1-1; D unresolved. This CDR3 comprises 14 residues. V gave up 4 bases and J gave up 7 bases, with 17 bases separating them. In germline, CDR1 is SGHRS, CDR2 YFSETQ. This CDR3 reads CASSKTPGIDEAFF. The CDR3 DNA, read in part, is TGCGCCAGCAGCAAAACCCCGGGGATTGATGAA. Full variable domain (rest looked up from reference TRBV5-1 and TRBJ1-1): KAGVTQTPRYLIKTRGQQVTLSCSPISGHRSVSWYQQTPGQGLQFLFEYFSETQRNKGNFPGRFSGRQFSNSRSEMNVSTLELGDSALYLCASSKTPGIDEAFFGQGTRLTVV.

Remarks on this clone: The CDR3 is cut off 3 residues early in the read; its end comes from the germline J gene. This chain connects TRBV5-1 to TRBJ1-4; TRBD1 is a possible D gene (5 bases). The CDR3 is made up of 15 amino acids. The germline gives CDR1 SGHRS, CDR2 YFSETQ. The CDR3 DNA, read in part, is TGCGCCAGCAGGCTGGAATCCTCTGGGGCCAACGTA. It translates to CASRLESSGANV. The entire CDR3 sequence reads CASRLESSGANVLFF.

As to this clone: The CDR3 is cut off 3 residues early in the read; its end comes from the germline J gene. The J gene is TRBJ1-2, the V gene TRBV19, with TRBD1 matching 9 bases. The germline V gene encodes CDR1 LNHDA and CDR2 SQIVND (reference sequence). The CDR3 is 11 residues long. The CDR3 is CATGQGSGYTF. The part of the CDR3 DNA that was read is TGTGCCACGGGACAGGGTAGCGGC. Based on the CDR3 plus reference TRBV19 and TRBJ1-2, the full variable domain is DGGITQSPKYLFRKEGQNVTLSCEQNLNHDAMYWYRQDPGQGLRLIYYSQIVNDFQKGDIAEGYSVSREKKESFPLTVTSAQKNPTAFYLCATGQGSGYTFGSGTRLTVV.

Concerning this clone: The read terminates 3 residues before the CDR3 end, so the remaining end is supplied by the germline J gene. The rearrangement links TRBV5-1 to TRBJ2-3; the D gene is possibly TRBD2 (6 bases). V was clipped by 4 bases and J by 2 bases, with 14 bases between them. Germline assignment: CDR1 SGHRS and CDR2 YFSETQ. This CDR3 region has 15 residues. CDR3: CASSPTGLNTDTQYF. The DNA read from the CDR3 is TGCGCCAGCAGCCCAACGGGACTTAACACAGATACG.

A note on this clone: One junction end does not reproduce the germline sequence, and a read error may be involved. The CDR3 goes on 3 residues after the read ends, and that part is filled in from the germline J gene. Other DNA sequences of this sample code for an identical CDR3. The genes are TRBV18 and TRBJ2-1; 11 bases are shared with TRBD2. The CDR3 consists of 16 residues. The germline gives CDR1 KGHSH, CDR2 LQKENI. The covered CDR3 bases are TGTGCCAGCTCCCCACCGACTAGCGGGACCGACAATGAG. Translated, it gives CASSPPTSGTDNE. The entire CDR3 is CASSPPTSGTDNEQFF.

Turning to this clone: The CDR3 end falls 3 residues outside the read, so it is completed with the germline J gene. The chain couples TRBV7-2 to TRBJ2-1, with 7 bases fitting TRBD2. The CDR3 runs to 15 residues. Germline V gene sequence: CDR1 SGHTA, CDR2 FQGNSA. V was pared by 3 bases and J by 1 base, with 3 bases of the junction left unmatched. Partial CDR3 DNA: TGTGCCAGCAGCTTGGGCGGGAGATCCTACAATGAG. It yields the protein CASSLGGRSYNE. The full CDR3 is CASSLGGRSYNEQFF.

Details on this clone: Coverage ceases 3 residues before the CDR3 finishes, and the germline J gene fills in the end. V and J are TRBV2 and TRBJ2-7; 10 nucleotides line up with TRBD1. Germline CDR1 reads SNHLY; CDR2 reads FYNNEI. With V trimmed by 3 bases and J by 0 bases, 2 bases remained unmatched. CDR3 length: 15 amino acids. The CDR3: CASSEDRGYSYEQYF. The sequenced part of the CDR3 DNA is TGTGCCAGCAGTGAGGACAGGGGGTACTCCTACGAG.

Details on this clone: The read is 3 residues too short to cover the CDR3 end, so that end is filled in from the germline J gene. This chain links TRBV7-2 with TRBJ2-1; D is possibly TRBD2 (6 bases). The CDR3 has 14 amino acids. The germline gives CDR1 SGHTA, CDR2 FQGNSA. V was pared by 0 bases and J by 4 bases, with 7 bases between. CDR3 bases read: TGTGCCAGCAGCTTAGCGGCGGGGTACAATGAG. This gives the protein CASSLAAGYNE. Given in full, the CDR3 is CASSLAAGYNEQFF.

CDR3 sequence: CAWKGAGPHEQYF. The DNA read from the CDR3 is TGTGCCTGGAAAGGAGCGGGGCCCCACGAG. The V and J genes are TRBV30 and TRBJ2-7; 7 positions agree with TRBD2. With the read ending 3 residues before the CDR3 end, the germline J gene is used to fill in that end. Germline V gives CDR1 GTSNPN, CDR2 SVGIG (reference sequence). The CDR3 has 13 residues. V shed 4 bases, J shed 5 bases, and the junction held 8 bases outside the gene matches. Complete variable domain (other parts from reference TRBV30 and TRBJ2-7): SQTIHQWPATLVQPVGSPLSLECTVEGTSNPNLYWYRQAAGRGLQLLFYSVGIGQISSEVPQNLSASRPQDRQFILSSKKLLLSDSGFYLCAWKGAGPHEQYFGPGTRLTVT.

The CDR3 here is CASSIDHGGAYNEQFF. CDR3 DNA (partial): TGTGCCAGTAGTATAGATCACGGGGGGGCCTACAATGAG. The V call is TRBV19, the J call TRBJ2-1; 8 nucleotides line up with TRBD2. The read finishes 3 residues shy of the CDR3 end, and the germline J gene is used to complete it. CDR1 is LNHDA, CDR2 SQIVND, per germline (reference sequence). This CDR3 is 16 amino acids long. J lost 2 bases, V lost 0 bases, and 3 bases had no gene match.

Notes on this clone: Read sequence stops 3 residues before the CDR3 end, and the germline J gene provides the missing end. The rearrangement uses TRBV5-6 and TRBJ1-2; no clear D gene. The CDR3 totals 12 residues. In germline, CDR1 is SGHDT, CDR2 YYEEEE. V lost 3 bases and J lost 5, with 8 bases in between. The CDR3 reads CASSSRVYGYTF. The sequenced part of the CDR3 DNA is TGTGCCAGCAGCTCTCGGGTATATGGC.

The CDR3 DNA, read in part, is TGTGCCAGCGGCCGGGACACAAGCCCGAACTATGGC. Protein sequence: CASGRDTSPNYG. The whole CDR3 sequence reads CASGRDTSPNYGYTF. The chain is built from TRBV18 and TRBJ1-2; D is possibly TRBD1 (6 bases). The DNA ends 3 residues before the CDR3 does, and the rest of the CDR3 is filled in from the germline J gene. Germline V gives CDR1 KGHSH, CDR2 LQKENI. Trimming pared 8 bases from V and 2 bases from J, leaving 18 bases between. The CDR3 is made up of 15 amino acids.

Details on this clone: At one of its ends the junction is not consistent with the germline gene, which may arise from a read error. The read finishes 3 residues shy of the CDR3 end, and the germline J gene is used to complete it. This same CDR3 is encoded by further DNA sequences in the sample. The J gene is TRBJ1-6, the V gene TRBV5-4; D might be TRBD1 (5 bases). CDR1 and CDR2 (germline): SGHNT, YYREEE (reference sequence). The CDR3 sequence is 14 residues long. CDR3 loop: CASSFGGGNSPLHF. The covered CDR3 bases are TGTGCCAGCAGCTTCGGGGGAGGAAATTCCCCC.

On this clone itself: The observed sequence ends 3 residues before the CDR3 terminus, with the missing tail filled in from the germline J gene. This rearrangement joins TRBV11-2 to TRBJ1-1; D is uncertain. The CDR3 sequence is 13 residues long. Germline V gives CDR1 SGHAT, CDR2 FQNNGV. The V and J ends lost 1 base and 1 base respectively, with 4 bases between them. CDR3 DNA, as far as it was read: TGTGCCAGCAGCTTAGGAGCGAACACTGAA. Amino acid sequence: CASSLGANTE. The complete CDR3 sequence is CASSLGANTEAFF.

Remarks on this clone: The read gets to within 3 residues of the CDR3 end, and the germline J gene fills in the rest. V usage is TRBV2 and J usage is TRBJ1-1; possible D gene TRBD1, 6 bases. Germline CDR1 and CDR2: SNHLY and FYNNEI. The CDR3 extends over 12 amino acids. Trimming cost V 6 bases and J 7 bases, with 12 bases left between them. The DNA read from the CDR3 is TGTGCCAGCAGGGACACAGGGTTTGAA. Protein: CASRDTGFE. The full CDR3 is CASRDTGFEAFF.

A remark on this clone: The CDR3 is cut off 3 residues early in the read; its end comes from the germline J gene. V and J are TRBV7-2 and TRBJ2-3, with 8 bases fitting TRBD2. Trimming at V came to 3 bases and at J to 5 bases, leaving 1 base not matched to a gene. The V gene's germline CDR1 is SGHTA and CDR2 FQGNSA. The CDR3 has 13 residues. Partial CDR3 DNA: TGTGCCAGCAGCTTCCTAGCGGGAGATACG. Residues: CASSFLAGDT. The whole CDR3 is CASSFLAGDTQYF.

Note on this clone: The read ends 3 residues shy of where the CDR3 ends; the end is completed using the germline J gene. This chain links TRBV7-3 with TRBJ2-1; D not certain. The V end was cut by 3 bases, the J end by 5 bases, with 11 bases between. Germline V CDR1 and CDR2: SGHTA, FQGTGA. This CDR3 region has 14 residues. CDR3: CASSFSRNNNEQFF. Partial CDR3 DNA: TGTGCCAGCAGCTTTTCCCGAAACAACAATGAG.

Note on this clone: The read ends 3 residues before the CDR3 terminus; that terminus is restored from the germline J gene. V is TRBV13 and J is TRBJ2-7, with TRBD1 matching over 8 bases. The CDR3 is made up of 16 amino acids. Trimming removed 0 bases from V and 0 bases from J; junction bases left unmatched: 4. Germline CDR1 is PRHDT and CDR2 is FYEKMQ (reference sequence). CDR3 region: CASSLGGGQASYEQYF. CDR3 DNA (partial): TGTGCCAGCAGCTTAGGAGGGGGACAGGCCTCCTACGAG.

A note on this clone: The read ends 3 residues shy of where the CDR3 ends; the end is completed using the germline J gene. The chain carries TRBV7-2 and TRBJ2-7; D remains ambiguous. Germline values: CDR1 SGHTA, CDR2 FQGNSA. Trimming removed 5 bases from V and 4 bases from J, with 15 bases in between. This CDR3 is built from 14 residues. Incomplete CDR3 DNA: TGTGCCAGCAGCCCTCAATTAGGGTCTTACGAG. Protein sequence: CASSPQLGSYE. The full CDR3 protein is CASSPQLGSYEQYF.

In regard to this clone: With the read ending 3 residues before the CDR3 end, the germline J gene is used to fill in that end. The chain employs TRBV18 and TRBJ1-1; tentatively, D is TRBD1 (6 bases). The germline gives CDR1 KGHSH, CDR2 LQKENI. The CDR3 has 14 amino acids. Trimming cost V 3 bases and J 7 bases, with 15 bases left between them. Incomplete CDR3 DNA: TGTGCCAGCTCACCCCACAGGGACGCGGTTGAA. Translating it yields CASSPHRDAVE. The full CDR3 sequence reads CASSPHRDAVEAFF. The variable domain in full, with the rest retrieved from reference TRBV18 and TRBJ1-1, is NAGVMQNPRHLVRRRGQEARLRCSPMKGHSHVYWYRQLPEEGLKFMVYLQKENIIDESGMPKERFSAEFPKEGPSILRIQQVVRGDSAAYFCASSPHRDAVEAFFGQGTRLTVV.

As concerns this clone: The read finishes 3 residues shy of the CDR3 end, and the germline J gene is used to complete it. V is TRBV6-2 or TRBV6-3 and J is TRBJ2-2, with TRBD1 matching over 7 bases. Trimming removed 5 bases from V and 0 bases from J; junction bases left unmatched: 9. CDR1 is MNHEY and CDR2 is SVGEGT in the germline V gene. This CDR3 has 17 residues. CDR3 protein: CASSTLGTEANTGELFF. The sequenced part of the CDR3 DNA is TGTGCCAGCAGTACCCTCGGGACAGAAGCGAACACCGGGGAG.

Notes on this clone: The read ends 3 residues before the CDR3 terminus; that terminus is restored from the germline J gene. The chain joins TRBV11-2 to TRBJ1-2; unclear D gene. With 0 bases removed from V and 4 bases from J, the gap between germline ends came to 12 bases. The germline gives CDR1 SGHAT, CDR2 FQNNGV. The CDR3 sequence is 15 residues long. The CDR3 here is CASSLDIGQAYGYTF. The part of the CDR3 DNA that was read is TGTGCCAGCAGCTTAGATATAGGTCAGGCCTATGGC.

As to this clone: The CDR3 is cut off 3 residues early in the read; its end comes from the germline J gene. The chain recombines TRBV7-9 with TRBJ2-2; D is uncertain. The V and J ends lost 5 bases and 3 bases respectively, with 7 bases between them. The CDR3 is 13 residues long. The germline V gene encodes CDR1 SEHNR and CDR2 FQNEAQ (reference sequence). The chain's CDR3 is CASSTRDTGELFF. The CDR3 bases that were read are TGTGCCAGCAGCACGCGTGACACCGGGGAG.

Partial CDR3 DNA: TGTGCCAGCAGCTCCCCCAGGAGGCTCGCTAACTATGGC. Its protein is CASSSPRRLANYG. The full CDR3 protein reads CASSSPRRLANYGYTF. This rearrangement joins TRBV6-2 or TRBV6-3 to TRBJ1-2; D not certain. The sequence runs out 3 residues before the end of the CDR3; the remainder is reconstructed from the germline J gene. CDR3 length: 16 amino acids. Per the germline V gene, CDR1 is MNHEY and CDR2 is SVGEGT. Trimming removed 6 bases from V and 0 bases from J, with 17 bases in between.

CDR3 DNA, as far as it was read: TGCGCCAGCAGCTTGGGTCCAGGGGGCGCGAACACTGAA. Translating it yields CASSLGPGGANTE. The full CDR3 is CASSLGPGGANTEAFF. V usage is TRBV5-1 and J usage is TRBJ1-1, with 8 positions matching TRBD1. From the germline J gene comes the end of the CDR3, since the read stops 3 residues before it. Germline assignment: CDR1 SGHRS and CDR2 YFSETQ. Germline trimming cut 0 bases from V and 1 base from J; bases unmatched to any gene: 5. This CDR3 has 16 amino acids.